This is a list of T cell receptor beta chains from one sample in a study of T cell responses to AZD1222 COVID-19 vaccine. The table came from immunoSEQ multiplex PCR; TCRdb's copy has only in-frame clones and leaves some out. The table includes about 120,000 clones, 90% detected once. This sample comprised peripheral blood, obtained on day 0 of AZD1222 vaccination. These receptors all come from an adult in good health. The CDR3 runs from the conserved cysteine through the conserved F or W. The D gene is left open where the match is weak.

D gene,V gene,J gene,CDR3 protein
TRBD2,TRBV2,TRBJ2-3,CASRGRTSGASTDTQYF
NA,TRBV10-3,TRBJ2-1,CAISGASDSRNEQFF
NA,TRBV28,TRBJ1-1,CASRSTALTEAFF
NA,TRBV27,TRBJ2-1,CASSLSPGPAGEQFF
TRBD1,TRBV5-1,TRBJ2-7,CASSIDRGSYEQYF
TRBD2,TRBV6-4,TRBJ2-1,CASSDREGDEQFF
NA,TRBV28,TRBJ1-1,CASRTNTEAFF
NA,TRBV19,TRBJ2-1,CASTKDTATYNEQFF
TRBD1,TRBV5-1,TRBJ2-5,CASSPDRGRETQYF
TRBD1,TRBV29-1,TRBJ1-4,CSVGTGWGTNEKLFF
NA,TRBV9,TRBJ1-1,CASSVGVGRGGTEAFF
NA,TRBV5-4,TRBJ2-5,CASSLDLGETQYF
NA,TRBV7-2,TRBJ1-5,CASSKIGGFQPQHF
TRBD2,TRBV7-9,TRBJ2-1,CASSSHPDWLLAGEQFF
TRBD1,TRBV27,TRBJ2-7,CASSSAPQGKQYF
NA,TRBV6-5,TRBJ1-1,CASSRGGREKTEAFF
TRBD2,TRBV30,TRBJ2-7,CAWSSGRKYEQYF
NA,TRBV9,TRBJ1-3,CASSAPPVGNTIYF
NA,TRBV19,TRBJ1-4,CASSTSRQEKLFF
TRBD1,TRBV11-2,TRBJ2-7,CASSSLRRDRGYEQYF
TRBD2,TRBV28,TRBJ2-2,CASSAGGAGEHTGELFF
TRBD2,TRBV3-1/TRBV3-2,TRBJ2-3,CASSQDSGRGTSTDTQYF
NA,TRBV5-4,TRBJ2-6,CASSSGQRKSGANVLTF
TRBD2,TRBV2,TRBJ2-6,CASSLLAGDSGANVLTF
NA,TRBV3-1/TRBV3-2,TRBJ1-1,CASSQESAEAFF
TRBD2,TRBV28,TRBJ2-1,CASSLRTSGRPYNEQFF
NA,TRBV24-1,TRBJ2-5,CATSGDQETQYF
NA,TRBV28,TRBJ1-2,CAITGTDYGYTF
TRBD1,TRBV7-9,TRBJ2-5,CASSPRTGMIGETQYF
TRBD2,TRBV7-9,TRBJ2-5,CASSSRRAGGGTQETQYF
TRBD1,TRBV2,TRBJ2-7,CASRTPGQGAYEQYF
NA,TRBV27,TRBJ1-6,CASSPRFGGTYNSPLHF
TRBD1,TRBV19,TRBJ2-1,CASSITGQGTYNEQFF
NA,TRBV5-4,TRBJ1-1,CASSGTGTMNTEAFF
NA,TRBV20-1,TRBJ2-1,CSASLSGRGLYEQFF
NA,TRBV5-4,TRBJ2-5,CASSSPTQETQYF
NA,TRBV4-2,TRBJ2-5,CASSQGSTGEQETQYF